The 18 T cell receptor beta chains below all came from one sample that was sequenced in a study of cytomegalovirus exposure and HLA in healthy donors. The protocol was immunoSEQ multiplex PCR, while the TCRdb copy is restricted to in-frame clones and leaves out a portion. The sample shows 150,000 or so clones, about four fifths of them seen only once. The specimen sequenced was PBMCs. The receptor set was obtained from a man younger than 45 in good health and CMV-seropositive.

V and J are TRBV19 and TRBJ2-7; TRBD1 aligns across 8 bases. In germline, CDR1 is LNHDA, CDR2 SQIVND (reference sequence). With 3 bases clipped from V and 0 bases from J, the junction kept 7 bases outside the gene matches. The CDR3 covers 16 residues. The CDR3 DNA follows: TGTGCCAGTAGTATGGGACAGGTCCTGAGCTCCTACGAGCAGTACTTC. Translating it yields CASSMGQVLSSYEQYF.

The gene calls are TRBV19 and TRBJ2-7; 10 nucleotides align to TRBD1. This CDR3 has 14 amino acids. Germline V gene lookup returns CDR1 LNHDA and CDR2 SQIVND (reference sequence). Trimming at V came to 5 bases and at J to 2 bases, leaving 3 bases not matched to a gene. As DNA, the CDR3 is TGTGCCAGTAGTCCCGGGACAGGGGCCTACGAGCAGTACTTC. It translates to CASSPGTGAYEQYF.

CDR3 sequence (DNA): TGTGCCAGCAGTTATGAGAGGGGGAGTGGCAATCAGCCCCAGCATTTT. This sequence encodes CASSYERGSGNQPQHF. The chain is built from TRBV6-7 and TRBJ1-5; D might be TRBD1 (6 bases). TRBV6-7 is an open reading frame, and its role is uncertain. This CDR3 region has 16 residues. V lost 3 bases, J lost 2 bases, and 14 bases lay in between.

V and J are TRBV28 and TRBJ2-5; the D gene is possibly TRBD1 (6 bases). Trimming stripped 6 bases from V and 4 bases from J, with 15 bases between. CDR1 MDHEN and CDR2 SYDVKM come from the germline V gene. The CDR3 length is 14 residues. CDR3 amino acids: CASRGGLTGETQYF. As DNA, the CDR3 is TGTGCCAGCAGAGGGGGTCTTACGGGAGAGACCCAGTACTTC.

This clone has just one count. The J gene is TRBJ1-3, the V gene TRBV10-3; no firm D call. From germline, CDR1 is ENHRY and CDR2 SYGVKD. Trimming removed 4 bases from V and 3 bases from J, with 10 bases in between. The CDR3 is 14 amino acids. The DNA of the CDR3 is TGTGCCATCAGTGGACTGGGTGATGGAAACACCATATATTTT. Its translation is CAISGLGDGNTIYF.

This chain uses TRBV6-5 with TRBJ2-1, with D unresolved. Trimming pared 4 bases from V and 9 bases from J, leaving 13 bases between. This CDR3 comprises 13 residues. Germline loops: CDR1 MNHEY, CDR2 SVGAGI. The chain's CDR3 is CASSSPPTGEQFF. CDR3 DNA: TGTGCCAGCAGTTCCCCCCCTACGGGTGAGCAGTTCTTC.

The V call is TRBV19, the J call TRBJ2-1; TRBD2 might be the D (6 bases). Trimming pared 3 bases from V and 8 bases from J, leaving 17 bases between. Germline loops: CDR1 LNHDA, CDR2 SQIVND (reference sequence). CDR3 size: 15 residues. This chain's CDR3 is CASSIAGRSRDEQFF. The CDR3 coding sequence is TGTGCCAGTAGTATCGCGGGGCGCAGTCGCGATGAGCAGTTCTTC.

The chain employs TRBV30 and TRBJ1-1; a weak D match, TRBD1 (6 bases). CDR1 is GTSNPN and CDR2 is SVGIG in the germline V gene (reference sequence). Trimming took off 4 bases at V and 5 bases at J, with 17 bases between the two ends. The CDR3 is 14 amino acids. CDR3 sequence reads: CAWIEQGFETEAFF. CDR3 DNA sequence: TGTGCCTGGATCGAACAGGGATTCGAGACTGAAGCTTTCTTT.

This clone was picked up one time. The gene calls are TRBV7-8 and TRBJ1-2, with D perhaps matching TRBD1 (6 bases). CDR3 length: 15 residues. Germline V lookup: CDR1 SGHVS, CDR2 FQNEAQ. Trimming took 1 base from V and 2 from J, leaving 11 bases between them. The CDR3 is CASSLVGQTNYGYTF. CDR3 nucleotide sequence: TGTGCCAGCAGCTTAGTAGGACAGACCAACTATGGCTACACCTTC.

This chain joins TRBV5-1 and TRBJ2-7; TRBD1 agrees at 8 bases. The CDR3 is 14 amino acids. Germline CDR1 is SGHRS and CDR2 is YFSETQ. J gave up 2 bases and V 4 bases, and 5 bases lay outside the gene matches. The CDR3: CASSPGTGPYEQYF. For the CDR3, the DNA is TGCGCCAGCAGCCCCGGGACAGGCCCCTACGAGCAGTACTTC.

The genes are TRBV14 and TRBJ2-7; 7 bases agree with TRBD1. V was pared by 8 bases and J by 6 bases, with 13 bases of the junction left unmatched. Germline values: CDR1 SGHDN, CDR2 FVKESK. The CDR3 spans 14 residues. The CDR3 sequence: CASRPRGQIGEQYF. CDR3 in DNA: TGTGCCAGCCGACCGAGGGGACAGATCGGCGAGCAGTACTTC. Full variable domain (outside the CDR3, taken from reference TRBV14 and TRBJ2-7): EAGVTQFPSHSVIEKGQTVTLRCDPISGHDNLYWYRRVMGKEIKFLLHFVKESKQDESGMPNNRFLAERTGGTYSTLKVQPAELEDSGVYFCASRPRGQIGEQYFGPGTRLTVT.

The chain combines TRBV5-1 with TRBJ2-1; 7 bases map to TRBD1. V dropped 4 bases and J dropped 4; count of bases not matched to a gene: 14. Germline CDR1 SGHRS, CDR2 YFSETQ. The CDR3 contains 17 residues. The CDR3 sequence: CASSPRQGSVGYNEQFF. CDR3 in DNA: TGCGCCAGCAGCCCGCGACAGGGTTCGGTAGGGTACAATGAGCAGTTCTTC.

The chain uses TRBV20-1 and TRBJ1-1; a possible D gene is TRBD1 (5 bases). The V end was cut by 6 bases, the J end by 7 bases, with 9 bases between. The CDR3 has 10 amino acids. The germline CDR1 and CDR2 sequences are DFQATT and SNEGSKA (reference sequence). CDR3 nucleotide sequence: TGCAGTGCCGGGGGGTATGAAGCTTTCTTT. Translation gives CSAGGYEAFF.

The CDR3 reads CASNAGAANQPQHF. CDR3 coding DNA: TGTGCCAGCAACGCAGGGGCTGCCAATCAGCCCCAGCATTTT. The genes are TRBV6-6 and TRBJ1-5, with D possibly matching TRBD1 (6 bases). Per the germline V gene, CDR1 is MNHNY and CDR2 is SVGAGI (reference sequence). The ends were cut back, 7 bases at V and 3 bases at J, with 13 bases in the middle. There are 14 residues in the CDR3.

This chain connects TRBV29-1 to TRBJ2-7, with 9 nucleotides matching TRBD2. Germline CDR1 is SQVTM and CDR2 is ANQGSEA. The CDR3 spans 14 residues. V was clipped by 4 bases and J by 0 bases; unmatched bases: 4. CDR3 in amino acids: CSVGAGGFSYEQYF. DNA for the CDR3: TGCAGCGTTGGAGCGGGAGGCTTCTCCTACGAGCAGTACTTC.

V usage is TRBV5-1 and J usage is TRBJ2-1; no firm D call. The CDR3 length is 13 residues. From germline, CDR1 is SGHRS and CDR2 YFSETQ. Trimming removed 0 bases from V and 12 bases from J, with 13 bases in between. The chain's CDR3 is CASSLESRSPQFF. Here the CDR3 DNA reads TGCGCCAGCAGCTTGGAGTCTAGATCCCCGCAGTTCTTC. Variable domain in full (rest from reference TRBV5-1 and TRBJ2-1): KAGVTQTPRYLIKTRGQQVTLSCSPISGHRSVSWYQQTPGQGLQFLFEYFSETQRNKGNFPGRFSGRQFSNSRSEMNVSTLELGDSALYLCASSLESRSPQFFGPGTRLTVL.

This chain joins TRBV25-1 and TRBJ1-2, with 10 bases that match TRBD1. Per germline, CDR1 MGHDK and CDR2 SYGVNS. This CDR3 spans 13 amino acids. J was trimmed by 6 bases and V by 5 bases; bases with no gene match: 3. The CDR3 nucleotides read TGTGCCAGCAGTCGGGACAGGGGACATGGCTACACCTTC. This gives the protein CASSRDRGHGYTF.

The rearrangement uses TRBV7-9 and TRBJ1-5; D perhaps matches TRBD1 (5 bases). Trimming took off 10 bases at V and 0 bases at J, with 16 bases between the two ends. The V gene's germline CDR1 is SEHNR and CDR2 FQNEAQ (reference sequence). This CDR3 comprises 15 residues. CDR3 nucleotide sequence: TGTGCCACCCGGGGGGGATCTGGTAGCAATCAGCCCCAGCATTTT. This sequence encodes CATRGGSGSNQPQHF.